The 13 T cell receptor beta chains below were found in one sample sequenced in a study of blood T cell repertoires in COVID-19. Repertoires were generated with immunoSEQ multiplex PCR, while TCRdb's copy carries only in-frame clones and drops some. The sample includes 55,000 to 60,000 clones, about 78% of them seen just once. The sequenced sample consisted of peripheral blood. These receptors all stem from a man aged 45-65 years with active or convalescent COVID-19.

The rearrangement uses TRBV7-9 and TRBJ2-7; D is unresolved. Germline CDR1 is SEHNR and CDR2 is FQNEAQ (reference sequence). CDR3 size: 14 residues. V lost 1 base, J lost 1 base, and 8 bases lay in between. The CDR3 reads CASSLVQTSYEQYF. CDR3 DNA: TGTGCCAGCAGCTTAGTTCAGACATCCTACGAGCAGTACTTC. The entire variable domain, with the rest obtained from reference TRBV7-9 and TRBJ2-7, is as follows: DTGVSQNPRHKITKRGQNVTFRCDPISEHNRLYWYRQTLGQGPEFLTYFQNEAQLEKSRLLSDRFSAERPKGSFSTLEIQRTEQGDSAMYLCASSLVQTSYEQYFGPGTRLTVT.

The DNA for the CDR3 is TGCAGTGCTAGTCGGTTAGCGGGACCACAAGAGACCCAGTACTTC. Translation: CSASRLAGPQETQYF. The V call is TRBV20-1, the J call TRBJ2-5; 8 positions match TRBD2. The ends lost 3 bases at V and 2 bases at J; junction bases unmatched: 8. The germline V gene encodes CDR1 DFQATT and CDR2 SNEGSKA (reference sequence). This CDR3 contains 15 residues.

The chain is built from TRBV7-3 and TRBJ2-2; possible D gene TRBD2, 5 bases. Trimming cost V 3 bases and J 6 bases, with 8 bases left between them. The CDR3 runs 13 residues. Germline V gene data show CDR1 as SGHTA and CDR2 as FQGTGA. CDR3 protein: CASSFGKAGELFF. CDR3 nucleotides: TGTGCCAGCAGCTTCGGGAAGGCCGGGGAGCTGTTTTTT.

This rearrangement joins TRBV2 to TRBJ2-1; D call uncertain. Germline V lookup: CDR1 SNHLY, CDR2 FYNNEI. The V end was cut by 7 bases, the J end by 4 bases, with 5 bases between. The CDR3 covers 11 residues. CDR3 sequence reads: CASMSYNEQFF. CDR3 nucleotide sequence: TGTGCCAGCATGAGTTACAATGAGCAGTTCTTC.

The chain has TRBV23-1 and TRBJ2-7; 10 bases line up with TRBD2. TRBV23-1 is recorded as an ORF, its role being uncertain. This CDR3 has 15 amino acids. V lost 1 base, J lost 5 bases, and 5 bases stayed unmatched. CDR3: CASSQFVGTSDEQYF. The CDR3 region has the DNA TGCGCCAGCAGTCAATTCGTCGGGACTAGCGACGAGCAGTACTTC.

This sequence joins TRBV14 and TRBJ2-7; 7 positions match TRBD2. The V gene's germline CDR1 is SGHDN and CDR2 FVKESK. V dropped 1 base and J dropped 4; count of bases not matched to a gene: 4. The CDR3 length is 14 residues. Written as DNA, the CDR3 is TGTGCCAGCAGCCAAGGGACTAGATGGTACGAGCAGTACTTC. This gives the protein CASSQGTRWYEQYF.

The rearrangement joins TRBV5-8 to TRBJ2-2; maybe TRBD2 (6 bases). The germline CDR1 and CDR2 sequences are SGHTS and YDEGEE. V dropped 0 bases and J dropped 1 base, with 13 bases sitting between them. This CDR3 has 17 residues. CDR3 nucleotides: TGTGCCAGCAGCTTGGTTCGGTCGGGACTGAACACCGGGGAGCTGTTTTTT. Residues: CASSLVRSGLNTGELFF. The whole variable domain, filled in from reference TRBV5-8 and TRBJ2-2, reads EAGVTQSPTHLIKTRGQQATLRCSPISGHTSVYWYQQALGLGLQFLLWYDEGEERNRGNFPPRFSGRQFPNYSSELNVNALELEDSALYLCASSLVRSGLNTGELFFGEGSRLTVL.

This sequence joins TRBV12-3 or TRBV12-4 and TRBJ2-3; TRBD2 agrees at 7 bases. Trimming removed 3 bases from V and 6 bases from J; junction bases left unmatched: 0. The length of the CDR3 is 12 residues. For the CDR3, the DNA is TGTGCCAGCAGTTTGCGGGGGGATACGCAGTATTTT. It specifies CASSLRGDTQYF.

Only one count was recorded for this clone. This chain uses TRBV4-1 with TRBJ1-5; maybe TRBD1 (5 bases). The CDR3 extends over 16 amino acids. From germline, CDR1 is MGHRA and CDR2 YSYEKL. The ends were cut back, 4 bases at V and 1 base at J, with 14 bases in the middle. The CDR3 here is CASSPLLGVSNQPQHF. Here the CDR3 DNA reads TGCGCCAGCAGCCCCCTCCTAGGGGTCAGCAATCAGCCCCAGCATTTT.

This clone was observed a single time. This chain joins TRBV12-3 or TRBV12-4 and TRBJ1-2, with D maybe TRBD1 (6 bases). This CDR3 has 13 amino acids. Trimming left V 5 bases short and J 2 bases short, with 9 bases between. The CDR3 DNA reads TGTGCCAGCAGTCAAGGGGGAAACTATGGCTACACCTTC. Translated, it gives CASSQGGNYGYTF.

The DNA for the CDR3 is TGTGCCAGCAGCCCGAGATGGGGACTTGGCTACACCTTC. Translated: CASSPRWGLGYTF. This chain connects TRBV11-1 to TRBJ1-2; D possibly corresponds to TRBD1 (5 bases). The CDR3 consists of 13 residues. Germline V gives CDR1 SGHAT, CDR2 FQDESV (reference sequence). The V gene lost 5 bases and the J gene lost 7 bases, with 14 bases spanning the gap.

J is TRBJ1-1 and V is TRBV18; possibly TRBD1 for D (5 bases). Trimming cost V 1 base and J 3 bases, with 6 bases left between them. CDR1 is KGHSH and CDR2 is LQKENI in the germline V gene. The CDR3 consists of 13 residues. CDR3 coding DNA: TGTGCCAGCTCACCACAACAGGACACTGAAGCTTTCTTT. Amino acid sequence: CASSPQQDTEAFF.

J is TRBJ2-2 and V is TRBV4-2, with 10 bases aligning to TRBD1. CDR3 length: 18 residues. V shed 4 bases, J shed 5 bases, and the junction held 13 bases outside the gene matches. The germline CDR1 and CDR2 sequences are LGHNA and YNFKEQ. The CDR3 DNA reads TGTGCCAGCAGCCTCCCAGGGGGACAGGGGCGCGGGACCGGGGAGCTGTTTTTT. Translated, it gives CASSLPGGQGRGTGELFF.